This is a list of T cell receptor beta chains from one sample in a study of shared clonotypes between healthy human individuals. Here immunoSEQ multiplex PCR was the method, and the copy in TCRdb shows in-frame clones only, minus some. The sample yields some 2,500,000 clones, under 95% seen once. The sequencing input was naive CD4+ T cells from PBMCs. The receptors shown here come from a man younger than 30 in good health. Some clones in this sample may be carry-over from other donors' samples. The CDR3 runs from the conserved cysteine through the conserved F or W. A D gene is named only where the DNA matches it firmly. Clone sizes are given selectively: once, few, many, or a class where the clone is expanded.

cdr3_length	v_call	clone_size	j_call	d_call	cdr3_aa	cdr3_nt
16	TRBV15	.	TRBJ2-1	TRBD2	CATSSPGTSGRNEQFF	TGTGCCACCAGCAGCCCCGGGACTAGCGGGAGAAATGAGCAGTTCTTC
14	TRBV6-6	.	TRBJ1-1	.	CASRGPAMNTEAFF	TGTGCCAGCAGGGGACCAGCAATGAACACTGAAGCTTTCTTT
12	TRBV28	once	TRBJ2-7	.	CASSIQVAEQYF	TGTGCCAGCAGTATCCAGGTGGCCGAGCAGTACTTC
14	TRBV7-9	.	TRBJ2-7	.	CASSYSGSSYEQYF	TGTGCCAGCAGCTATAGCGGAAGCTCCTACGAGCAGTACTTC
16	TRBV28	.	TRBJ1-5	.	CASTPARGGSNQPQHF	TGTGCCAGCACCCCCGCCCGAGGGGGAAGCAATCAGCCCCAGCATTTT
14	TRBV28	.	TRBJ1-4	.	CASSSTTINEKLFF	TGTGCCAGCAGTTCGACGACTATTAATGAAAAACTGTTTTTT
15	TRBV9	.	TRBJ2-7	TRBD2	CASSASGGRGYEQYF	TGTGCCAGCAGCGCCAGCGGCGGGAGGGGCTACGAGCAGTACTTC
15	TRBV5-6	.	TRBJ2-1	TRBD2	CASSLVLAGFDEQFF	TGTGCCAGCAGCTTGGTGTTAGCGGGATTCGATGAGCAGTTCTTC
15	TRBV5-1	.	TRBJ2-1	.	CASSFRQSSYNEQFF	TGCGCCAGCAGCTTTCGGCAGAGCTCCTACAATGAGCAGTTCTTC
16	TRBV9	.	TRBJ2-1	TRBD2	CASSVGGSGRGNEQFF	TGTGCCAGCAGCGTAGGGGGAAGCGGGAGAGGGAATGAGCAGTTCTTC
14	TRBV7-9	.	TRBJ1-4	.	CASSLGRSGEKLFF	TGTGCCAGCAGCTTAGGGCGAAGCGGGGAAAAACTGTTTTTT
15	TRBV28	once	TRBJ1-5	.	CASSFMLGRNQPQHF	TGTGCCAGCAGTTTTATGCTGGGAAGGAATCAGCCCCAGCATTTT
15	TRBV19	.	TRBJ1-5	.	CASGGVTAGNQPQHF	TGTGCCAGTGGCGGGGTCACAGCCGGCAATCAGCCCCAGCATTTT
15	TRBV5-1	.	TRBJ2-3	.	CASSPGDTYTDTQYF	TGCGCCAGCAGCCCAGGGGACACCTACACAGATACGCAGTATTTT
14	TRBV7-2	.	TRBJ2-7	.	CASSLAGQSYEQYF	TGTGCCAGCAGCTTAGCTGGACAGTCCTACGAGCAGTACTTC
15	TRBV18	.	TRBJ1-4	.	CASSPTLGQPDIRFF	TGTGCCAGCTCACCAACGCTGGGCCAGCCCGATATACGTTTTTTT
15	TRBV5-1	once	TRBJ2-1	TRBD1	CASSLGDRYYNEQFF	TGCGCCAGCAGCTTGGGGGACAGGTATTACAATGAGCAGTTCTTC
17	TRBV5-1	.	TRBJ2-2	TRBD2	CASSLGGPSGFAGELFF	TGCGCCAGCAGCTTGGGTGGGCCTAGCGGATTCGCCGGGGAGCTGTTTTTT
12	TRBV5-4	.	TRBJ2-7	.	CASSSRYTEQYF	TGTGCCAGCAGCTCGAGATATACCGAGCAGTACTTC
15	TRBV4-3	.	TRBJ2-1	.	CASSQEWRPYNEQFF	TGCGCCAGCAGCCAAGAGTGGCGACCCTACAATGAGCAGTTCTTC